The T cell receptor beta chain under discussion was sequenced for a study of blood T cell repertoires in COVID-19. Original processing methods: Researchers report that nucleated cell counts were estimated from reference gene primer amplification. TCRdb's table, derived via immunoSEQ multiplex PCR, lists solely in-frame clones and lacks some. V and J calls and clone size come straight from that table; D and trimming were deduced from the DNA. The sample includes around 380,000 clones, roughly four fifths of them seen just once. V shed 8 bases and J shed 2 bases, with 13 bases lying between them. This CDR3 comprises 13 residues. CDR1 and CDR2 (germline): MNHEY, SMNVEV (reference sequence).

V gene TRBV27 combines with J gene TRBJ2-7; D is unresolved. This clonotype originated in a human donor with acute or convalescent COVID-19. The donor label of this sample is uncertain. The specimen sequenced was peripheral blood. The CDR3 nucleotides are TGTGCCAGCGGTTCTGGTCCTACCTACGAGCAGTACTTC. Protein: CASGSGPTYEQYF.